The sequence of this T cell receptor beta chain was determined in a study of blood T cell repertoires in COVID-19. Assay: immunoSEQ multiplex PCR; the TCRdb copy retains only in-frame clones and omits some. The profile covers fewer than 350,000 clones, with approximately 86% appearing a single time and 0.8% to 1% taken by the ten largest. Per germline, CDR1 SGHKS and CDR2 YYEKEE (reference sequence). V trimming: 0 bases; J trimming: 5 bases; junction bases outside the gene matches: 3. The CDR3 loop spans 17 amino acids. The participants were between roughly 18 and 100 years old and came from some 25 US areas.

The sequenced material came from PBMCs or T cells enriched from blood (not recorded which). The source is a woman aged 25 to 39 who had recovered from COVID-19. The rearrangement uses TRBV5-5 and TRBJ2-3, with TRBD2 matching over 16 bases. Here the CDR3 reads CASSLAGTSGRGDTQYF. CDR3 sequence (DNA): TGTGCCAGCAGCTTGGCGGGGACTAGCGGGAGGGGAGATACGCAGTATTTT.